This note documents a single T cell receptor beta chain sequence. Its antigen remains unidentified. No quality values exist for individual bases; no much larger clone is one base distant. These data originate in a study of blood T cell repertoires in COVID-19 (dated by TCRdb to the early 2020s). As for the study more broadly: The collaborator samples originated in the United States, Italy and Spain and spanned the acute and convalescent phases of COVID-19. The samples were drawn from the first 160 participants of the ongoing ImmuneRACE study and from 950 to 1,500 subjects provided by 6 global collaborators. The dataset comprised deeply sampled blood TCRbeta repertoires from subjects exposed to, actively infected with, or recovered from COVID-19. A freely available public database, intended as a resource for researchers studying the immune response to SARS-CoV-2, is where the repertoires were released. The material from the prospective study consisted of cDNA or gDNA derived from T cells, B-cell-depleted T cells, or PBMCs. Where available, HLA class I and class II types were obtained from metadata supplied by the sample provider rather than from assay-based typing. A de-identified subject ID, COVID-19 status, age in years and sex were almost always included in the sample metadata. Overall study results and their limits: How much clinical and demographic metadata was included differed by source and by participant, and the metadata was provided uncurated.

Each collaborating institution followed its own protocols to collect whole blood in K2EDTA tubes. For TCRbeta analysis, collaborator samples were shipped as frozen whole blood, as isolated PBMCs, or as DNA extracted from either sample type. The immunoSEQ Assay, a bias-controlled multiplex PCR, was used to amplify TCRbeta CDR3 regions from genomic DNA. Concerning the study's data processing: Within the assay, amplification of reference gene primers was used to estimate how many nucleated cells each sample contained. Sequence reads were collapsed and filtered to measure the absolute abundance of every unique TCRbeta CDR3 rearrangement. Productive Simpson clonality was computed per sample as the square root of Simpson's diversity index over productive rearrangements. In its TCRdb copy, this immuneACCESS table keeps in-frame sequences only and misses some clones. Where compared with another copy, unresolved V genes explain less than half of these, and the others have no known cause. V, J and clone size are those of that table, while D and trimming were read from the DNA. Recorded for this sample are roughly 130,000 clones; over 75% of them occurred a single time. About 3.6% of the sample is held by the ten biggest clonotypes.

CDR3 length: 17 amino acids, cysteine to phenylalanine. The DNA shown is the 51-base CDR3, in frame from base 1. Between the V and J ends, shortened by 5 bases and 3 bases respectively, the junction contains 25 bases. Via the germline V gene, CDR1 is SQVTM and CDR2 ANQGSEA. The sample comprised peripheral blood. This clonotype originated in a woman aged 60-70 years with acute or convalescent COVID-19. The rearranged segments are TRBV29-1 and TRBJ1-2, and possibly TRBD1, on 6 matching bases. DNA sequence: TGCAGCGTTCTACGGAGAACCGGGACACAAGATGACTATGGCTACACCTTC. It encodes CSVLRRTGTQDDYGYTF.